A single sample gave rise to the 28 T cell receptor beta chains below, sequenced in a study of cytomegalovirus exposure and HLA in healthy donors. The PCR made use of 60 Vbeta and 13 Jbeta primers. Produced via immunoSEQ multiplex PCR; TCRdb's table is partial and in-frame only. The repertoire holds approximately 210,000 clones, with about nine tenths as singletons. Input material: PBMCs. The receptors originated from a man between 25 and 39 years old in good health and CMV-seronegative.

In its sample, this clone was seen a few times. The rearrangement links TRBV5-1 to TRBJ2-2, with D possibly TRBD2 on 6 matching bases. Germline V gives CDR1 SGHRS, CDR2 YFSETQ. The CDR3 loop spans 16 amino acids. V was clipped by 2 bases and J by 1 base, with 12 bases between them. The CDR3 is CASSFSPGLNTGELFF. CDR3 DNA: TGCGCCAGCAGCTTTTCACCGGGACTGAACACCGGGGAGCTGTTTTTT.

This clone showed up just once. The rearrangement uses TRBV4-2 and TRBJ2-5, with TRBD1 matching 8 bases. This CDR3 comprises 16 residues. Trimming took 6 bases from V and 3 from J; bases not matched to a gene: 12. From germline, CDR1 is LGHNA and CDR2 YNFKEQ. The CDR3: CASSFVGPGQEETQYF. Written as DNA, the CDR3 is TGTGCCAGCAGTTTCGTCGGTCCGGGACAGGAAGAGACCCAGTACTTC.

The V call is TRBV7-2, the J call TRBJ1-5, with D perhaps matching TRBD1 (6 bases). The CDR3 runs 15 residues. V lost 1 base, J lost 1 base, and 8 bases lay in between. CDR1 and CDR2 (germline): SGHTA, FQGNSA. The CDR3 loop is CASSLGGGSNQPQHF. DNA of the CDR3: TGTGCCAGCAGCTTAGGCGGGGGCAGCAATCAGCCCCAGCATTTT.

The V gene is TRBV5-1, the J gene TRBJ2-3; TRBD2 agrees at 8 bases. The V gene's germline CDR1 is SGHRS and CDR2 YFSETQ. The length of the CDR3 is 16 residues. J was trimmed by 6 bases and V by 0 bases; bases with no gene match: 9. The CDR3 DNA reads TGCGCCAGCAGCTTGGTGGCGGGAGGCCGATCCGATACGCAGTATTTT. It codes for CASSLVAGGRSDTQYF.

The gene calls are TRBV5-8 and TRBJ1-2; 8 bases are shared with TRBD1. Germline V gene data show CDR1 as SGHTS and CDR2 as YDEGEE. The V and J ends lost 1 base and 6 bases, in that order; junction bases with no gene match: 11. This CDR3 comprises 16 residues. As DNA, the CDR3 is TGTGCCAGCAGCTTGTCTACCGGGACAGGAATAGATGGCTACACCTTC. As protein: CASSLSTGTGIDGYTF. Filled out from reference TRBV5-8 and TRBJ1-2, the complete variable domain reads EAGVTQSPTHLIKTRGQQATLRCSPISGHTSVYWYQQALGLGLQFLLWYDEGEERNRGNFPPRFSGRQFPNYSSELNVNALELEDSALYLCASSLSTGTGIDGYTFGSGTRLTVV.

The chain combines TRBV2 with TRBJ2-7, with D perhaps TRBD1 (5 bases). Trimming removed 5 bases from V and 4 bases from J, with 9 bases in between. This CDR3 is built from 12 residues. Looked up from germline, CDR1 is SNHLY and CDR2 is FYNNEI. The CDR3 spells CASSRTGYEQYF. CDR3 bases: TGTGCCAGCAGTCGTACAGGTTACGAGCAGTACTTC.

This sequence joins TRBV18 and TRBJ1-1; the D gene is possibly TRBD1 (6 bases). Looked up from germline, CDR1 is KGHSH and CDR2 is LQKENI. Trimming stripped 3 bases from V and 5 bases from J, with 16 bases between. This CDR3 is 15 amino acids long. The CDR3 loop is CASSPAKNTGTEAFF. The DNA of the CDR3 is TGTGCCAGCTCACCCGCTAAGAACACAGGGACTGAAGCTTTCTTT.

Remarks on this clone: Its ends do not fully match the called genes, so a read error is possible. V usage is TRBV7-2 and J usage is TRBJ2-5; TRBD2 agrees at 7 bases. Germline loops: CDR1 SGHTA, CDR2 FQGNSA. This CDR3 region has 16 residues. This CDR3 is CASTLHGTTLQETQYF. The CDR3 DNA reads TGTGCCAGCACCTTACACGGGACTACCCTTCAAGAGACCCAGTACTTC. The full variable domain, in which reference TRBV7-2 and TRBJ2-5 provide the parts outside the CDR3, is GAGVSQSPSNKVTEKGKDVELRCDPISGHTALYWYRQSLGQGLEFLIYFQGNSAPDKSGLPSDRFSAERTGGSVSTLTIQRTQQEDSAVYLCASTLHGTTLQETQYFGPGTRLLVL.

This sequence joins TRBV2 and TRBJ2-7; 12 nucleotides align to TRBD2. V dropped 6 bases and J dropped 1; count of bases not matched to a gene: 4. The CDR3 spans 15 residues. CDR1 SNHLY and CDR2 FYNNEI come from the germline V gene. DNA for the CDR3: TGTGCCAGCAGAGAGACTAGCGGGGGATCCTACGAGCAGTACTTC. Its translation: CASRETSGGSYEQYF.

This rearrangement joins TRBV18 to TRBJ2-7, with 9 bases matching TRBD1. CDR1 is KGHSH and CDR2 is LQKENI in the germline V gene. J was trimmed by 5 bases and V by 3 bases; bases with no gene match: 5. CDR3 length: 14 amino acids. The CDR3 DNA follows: TGTGCCAGCTCACCTGGGACAGGGCGGGACGAGCAGTACTTC. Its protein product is CASSPGTGRDEQYF.

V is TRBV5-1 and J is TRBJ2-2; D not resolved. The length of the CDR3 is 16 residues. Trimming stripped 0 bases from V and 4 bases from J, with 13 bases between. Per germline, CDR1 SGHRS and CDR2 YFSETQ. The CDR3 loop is CASSLVITDVTGELFF. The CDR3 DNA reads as TGCGCCAGCAGCTTGGTAATCACAGACGTCACCGGGGAGCTGTTTTTT.

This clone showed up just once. The CDR3 DNA reads TGTGCCAGCAGTTACTCGCTCAGGAACACCGGGGAGCTGTTTTTT. It encodes CASSYSLRNTGELFF. The J gene is TRBJ2-2, the V gene TRBV6-6; D not certain. Germline lookup yields CDR1 MNHNY and CDR2 SVGAGI (reference sequence). V was clipped by 0 bases and J by 1 base, with 6 bases between them. The CDR3 is made up of 15 amino acids.

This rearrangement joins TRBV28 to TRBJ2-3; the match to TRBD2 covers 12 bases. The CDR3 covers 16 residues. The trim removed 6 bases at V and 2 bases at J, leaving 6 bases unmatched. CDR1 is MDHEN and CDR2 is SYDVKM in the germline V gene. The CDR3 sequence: CASRYTSGGITDTQYF. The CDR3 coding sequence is TGTGCCAGCAGATACACTAGCGGGGGGATCACAGATACGCAGTATTTT.

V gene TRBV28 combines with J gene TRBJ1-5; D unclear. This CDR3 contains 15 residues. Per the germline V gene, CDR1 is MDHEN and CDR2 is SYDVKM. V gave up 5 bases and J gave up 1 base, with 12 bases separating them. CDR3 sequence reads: CASSRMSRSNQPQHF. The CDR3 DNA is TGTGCCAGCAGTCGCATGTCCAGGAGCAATCAGCCCCAGCATTTT. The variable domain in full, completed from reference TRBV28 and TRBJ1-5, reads DVKVTQSSRYLVKRTGEKVFLECVQDMDHENMFWYRQDPGLGLRLIYFSYDVKMKEKGDIPEGYSVSREKKERFSLILESASTNQTSMYLCASSRMSRSNQPQHFGDGTRLSIL.

The CDR3 is CASRDRRPYGYTF. CDR3 nucleotide sequence: TGTGCCAGCCGGGACAGGCGCCCCTATGGCTACACCTTC. The V and J genes are TRBV9 and TRBJ1-2; TRBD1 matches at 8 bases. The CDR3 sequence is 13 residues long. V lost 7 bases and J lost 4; bases outside the gene matches: 6. Per germline, CDR1 SGDLS and CDR2 YYNGEE.

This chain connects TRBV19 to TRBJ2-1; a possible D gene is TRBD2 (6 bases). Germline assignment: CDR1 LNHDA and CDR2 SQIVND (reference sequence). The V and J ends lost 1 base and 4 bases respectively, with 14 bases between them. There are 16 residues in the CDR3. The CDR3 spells CASSIGGWGTYNEQFF. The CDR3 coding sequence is TGTGCCAGTAGTATAGGGGGCTGGGGGACTTACAATGAGCAGTTCTTC.

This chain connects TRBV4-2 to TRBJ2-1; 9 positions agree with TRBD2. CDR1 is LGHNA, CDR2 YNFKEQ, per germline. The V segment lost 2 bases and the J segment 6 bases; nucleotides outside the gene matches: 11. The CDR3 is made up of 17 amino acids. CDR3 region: CASSQPHYRGGANEQFF. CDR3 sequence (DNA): TGTGCCAGCAGCCAACCCCACTACCGCGGGGGGGCCAATGAGCAGTTCTTC.

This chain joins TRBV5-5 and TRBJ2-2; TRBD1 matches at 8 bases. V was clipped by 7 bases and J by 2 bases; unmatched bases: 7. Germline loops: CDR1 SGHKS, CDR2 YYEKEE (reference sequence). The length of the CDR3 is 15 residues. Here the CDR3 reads CASAHTGGNTGELFF. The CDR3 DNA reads TGTGCCAGCGCACACACAGGGGGTAACACCGGGGAGCTGTTTTTT.

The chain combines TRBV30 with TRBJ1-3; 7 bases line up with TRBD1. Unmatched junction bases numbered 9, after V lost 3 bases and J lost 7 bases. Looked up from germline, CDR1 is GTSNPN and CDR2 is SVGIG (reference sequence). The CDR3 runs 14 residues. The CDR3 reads CAWRIQGLRNTIYF. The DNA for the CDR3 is TGTGCCTGGAGAATACAGGGGCTGAGGAACACCATATATTTT.

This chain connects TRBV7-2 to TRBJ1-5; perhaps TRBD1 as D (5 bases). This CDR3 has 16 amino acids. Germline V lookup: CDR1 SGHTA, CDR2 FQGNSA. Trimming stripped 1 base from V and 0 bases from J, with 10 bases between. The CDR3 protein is CASSLVGGSSNQPQHF. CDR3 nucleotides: TGTGCCAGCAGCTTAGTCGGGGGAAGTAGCAATCAGCCCCAGCATTTT.

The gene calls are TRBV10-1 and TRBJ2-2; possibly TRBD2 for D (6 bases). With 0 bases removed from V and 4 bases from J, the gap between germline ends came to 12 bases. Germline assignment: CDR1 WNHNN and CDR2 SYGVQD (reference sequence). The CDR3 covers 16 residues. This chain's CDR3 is CASSESGGALTGELFF. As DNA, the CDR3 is TGCGCCAGCAGTGAGTCAGGAGGGGCCCTCACCGGGGAGCTGTTTTTT.

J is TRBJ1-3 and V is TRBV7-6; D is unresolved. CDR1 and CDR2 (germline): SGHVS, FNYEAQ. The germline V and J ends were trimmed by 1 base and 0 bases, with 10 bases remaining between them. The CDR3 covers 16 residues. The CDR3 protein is CASSLVSSNSGNTIYF. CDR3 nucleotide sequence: TGTGCCAGCAGCTTAGTATCGAGCAACTCTGGAAACACCATATATTTT.

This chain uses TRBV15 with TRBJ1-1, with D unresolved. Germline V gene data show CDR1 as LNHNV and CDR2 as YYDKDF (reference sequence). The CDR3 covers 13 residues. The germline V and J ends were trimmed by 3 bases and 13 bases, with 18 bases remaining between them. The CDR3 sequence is CATSSQYQDYGFF. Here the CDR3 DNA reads TGTGCCACCAGCAGCCAATATCAGGACTATGGTTTCTTT.

The CDR3 here is CASSLALGGNTEAFF. The CDR3 coding sequence is TGTGCCAGCAGCTTGGCCTTGGGGGGGAACACTGAAGCTTTCTTT. This sequence joins TRBV7-9 and TRBJ1-1; D is perhaps TRBD1 (5 bases). Trimming removed 3 bases from V and 1 base from J, with 12 bases in between. Germline lookup yields CDR1 SEHNR and CDR2 FQNEAQ (reference sequence). The CDR3 runs to 15 residues.

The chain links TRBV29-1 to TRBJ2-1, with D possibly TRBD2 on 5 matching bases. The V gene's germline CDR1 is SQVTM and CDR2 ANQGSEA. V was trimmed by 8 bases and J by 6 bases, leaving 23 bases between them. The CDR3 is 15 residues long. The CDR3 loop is CSIPLSAVATNEQFF. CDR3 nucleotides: TGCAGCATCCCCCTTAGCGCGGTCGCGACCAATGAGCAGTTCTTC.

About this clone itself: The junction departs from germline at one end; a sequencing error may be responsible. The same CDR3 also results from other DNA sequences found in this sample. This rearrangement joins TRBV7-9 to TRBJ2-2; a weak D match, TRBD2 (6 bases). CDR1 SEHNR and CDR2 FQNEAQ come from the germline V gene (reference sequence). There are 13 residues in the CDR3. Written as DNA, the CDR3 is TGTGCCAGCAGCTTCCGGGGAGGCGGGGAGCTATTTTTT. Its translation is CASSFRGGGELFF.

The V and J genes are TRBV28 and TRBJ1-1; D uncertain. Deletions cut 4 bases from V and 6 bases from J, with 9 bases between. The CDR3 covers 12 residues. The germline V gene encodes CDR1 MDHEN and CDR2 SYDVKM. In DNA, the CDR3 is TGTGCCAGCAGTTCGATCGGGGCTGAAGCTTTCTTT. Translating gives CASSSIGAEAFF.

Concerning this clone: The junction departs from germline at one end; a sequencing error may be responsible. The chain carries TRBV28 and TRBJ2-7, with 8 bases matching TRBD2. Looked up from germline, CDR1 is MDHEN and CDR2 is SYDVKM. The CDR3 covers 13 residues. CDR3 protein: CASVAAGLGEQHF. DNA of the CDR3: TGTGCCAGCGTGGCTGCGGGACTAGGCGAGCAGCACTTC. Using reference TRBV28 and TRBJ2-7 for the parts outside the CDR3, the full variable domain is DVKVTQSSRYLVKRTGEKVFLECVQDMDHENMFWYRQDPGLGLRLIYFSYDVKMKEKGDIPEGYSVSREKKERFSLILESASTNQTSMYLCASVAAGLGEQHFGPGTRLTVT.